This T cell receptor (beta chain) is drawn from a study of control samples from healthy donors and cancer patients (dated by TCRdb to about 2020). Library construction relied on the immunoSEQ multiplex PCR assay. The table comes from immuneACCESS by way of TCRdb, which keeps in-frame sequences with V and J called. Part of the clones is missing from these tables; in studies checked, under half for an unresolved V gene and the rest for unknown reasons. This sample lists over 100,000 clones; about nine tenths were detected once. The ten largest clones represent around 2.5% of the sample. Details on this clone: This receptor's antigen is unknown. The sample holds no much larger clone one base away, and base qualities are not on file.

The sequenced material came from blood. The sequence came from a middle-aged man in good health.

The nucleotide sequence reads as follows: TGTGCCAGCAGCCCCCGAAGGAGCGGCCAAGAGACCCAGTACTTC. The translation is CASSPRRSGQETQYF. Recombination connected TRBV3-1 (or the pseudogene TRBV3-2) to TRBJ2-5, and the D gene may be TRBD2, 5 bases matching. V and J are truncated by 4 bases and 1 base respectively, leaving an intervening sequence of 13 bases. Counted from cysteine to phenylalanine, this CDR3 has 15 amino acids. CDR3 DNA only is kept here, 45 bases in frame from base 1. The germline V gene (reference sequence) provides CDR1 LGHDT and CDR2 YNNKEL.